This T cell receptor beta chain was sequenced in a study of T-cell reconstitution after alpha-beta-depleted transplantation in children (dated by TCRdb to the mid-2010s). With respect to the entire study: T-cell immune reconstitution after TCRalphabeta/CD19-depleted allogeneic hematopoietic cell transplantation in children was quantitatively tracked in the study by means of TCR repertoire profiling. The study at large found these results: The apparently early alphabetaT-cell count recovery about two months after transplant was reportedly dependent on only several hundred rapidly expanded clones derived from non-depleted graft cells. In some patients, high TCRbeta diversity at day 60 was attributed to recipient T cells and intrathymic progenitors that had survived conditioning. Over subsequent months, a decline in hyperexpanded clone frequencies was noted, and after one year, T-cell counts and TCRbeta diversity were mostly ascribed to newly produced T cells.

Library method: PCR. The sequencing machine was an Illumina HiSeq 2500. Molecular barcoding was employed in the preparation of TCR libraries, with unique molecular identifiers being used to normalize TCRbeta repertoire quantification. In TCRdb, the public reads were trimmed at Q25 with fastp and aligned with MiXCR, with productive beta chains retained. Duplicate CDR3 protein sequences are folded into a single record with the most common DNA and genes. The sample table lists about 980,000 distinct CDR3 sequences, about 29% of them with a count of one. 25% to 35% of the sample lies in the top ten. This clonotype was detected a few times. The specificity of this receptor is unknown. No base quality values were provided; no much bigger clone lies one nucleotide off. Trimming accounts for 3 bases at V and 0 bases at J, while the number of junction bases matched to no gene is 2. The CDR3, cysteine through phenylalanine, is 15 amino acids long. CDR3 DNA is the only sequence kept; it has 45 bases, read in frame from the first base.

The treatment or condition label corresponds to: allogeneic hematopoietic cell transplantation with graft depleted of TCRalphabeta T cells and CD19 B cells. Transplant recipients were children who received TCRalphabeta/CD19-depleted allogeneic hematopoietic cell grafts. The sample here was PBMCs, mostly from graft donor cells, taken 360 days after TCRalphabeta/CD19-depleted stem cell transplant. The sequence was collected from a boy less than two years old who had a stem cell transplant for SCID, so the T cells may come from the graft donor. The sequence links TRBV12-3 or TRBV12-4 to TRBJ1-1; TRBD1 fits 9 bases in the junction. The DNA is as follows: TGTGCCAGCAGTTTGACAGGGGGAATGAACACTGAAGCTTTCTTT. This translates into CASSLTGGMNTEAFF.